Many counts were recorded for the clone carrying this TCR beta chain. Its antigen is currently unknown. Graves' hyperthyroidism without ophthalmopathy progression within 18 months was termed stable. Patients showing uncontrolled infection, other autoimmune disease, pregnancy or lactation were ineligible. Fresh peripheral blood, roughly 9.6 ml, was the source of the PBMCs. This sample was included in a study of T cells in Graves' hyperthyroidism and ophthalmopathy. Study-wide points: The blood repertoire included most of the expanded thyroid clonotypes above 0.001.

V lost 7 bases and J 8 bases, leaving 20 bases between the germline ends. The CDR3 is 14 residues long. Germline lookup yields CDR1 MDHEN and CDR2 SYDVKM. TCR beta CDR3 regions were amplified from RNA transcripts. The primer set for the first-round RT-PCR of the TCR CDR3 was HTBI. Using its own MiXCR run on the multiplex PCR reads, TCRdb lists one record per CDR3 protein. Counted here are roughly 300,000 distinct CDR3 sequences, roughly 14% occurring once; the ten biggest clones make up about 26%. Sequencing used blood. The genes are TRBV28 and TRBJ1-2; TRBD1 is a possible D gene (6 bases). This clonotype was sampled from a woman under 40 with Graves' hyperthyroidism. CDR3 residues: CASIGSRDKKGYTF. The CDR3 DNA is TGTGCCAGCATTGGATCCCGGGACAAAAAAGGCTACACCTTC.